The 18 T cell receptor beta chains in this list originate from one sample, sequenced in a study of blood T cell repertoires in COVID-19. Sequencing used immunoSEQ multiplex PCR; TCRdb keeps in-frame clones, though not all of them. The table lists 77,000 or so clones, about 90% of them singletons, with about 4.5% in the top ten. Sequencing was performed on peripheral blood. These receptors all stem from a man aged 50 or older with active COVID-19.

The rearrangement links TRBV27 to TRBJ1-6; D might be TRBD1 (5 bases). Germline CDR1 MNHEY, CDR2 SMNVEV (reference sequence). The CDR3 totals 15 residues. V was shortened by 5 bases and J by 6 bases, with 14 bases between the two germline ends. CDR3 sequence: CASSPGGTINSPLHF. The CDR3 region has the DNA TGTGCCAGCAGTCCCGGAGGGACCATTAATTCACCCCTCCACTTT.

V is TRBV24-1 and J is TRBJ1-2; 7 nucleotides line up with TRBD1. Germline V CDR1 and CDR2: KGHDR, SFDVKD. The V segment lost 4 bases and the J segment 6 bases; nucleotides outside the gene matches: 10. The CDR3 is 15 residues long. The CDR3, as DNA: TGTGCCACCAGTGACCTAACAGGGGAAATCGATGGCTACACCTTC. It encodes CATSDLTGEIDGYTF.

The chain couples TRBV19 to TRBJ2-6; no clear D. Trimming left V 4 bases short and J 2 bases short, with 15 bases between. Per germline, CDR1 LNHDA and CDR2 SQIVND (reference sequence). The CDR3 contains 17 residues. CDR3 DNA sequence: TGTGCCAGTAGTACCATTACTTTCTCGGCTGGGGCCAACGTCCTGACTTTC. Translation: CASSTITFSAGANVLTF.

This chain links TRBV28 with TRBJ2-1, with 7 bases fitting TRBD2. V lost 6 bases, J lost 5 bases, and 16 bases stayed unmatched. The CDR3 is 17 residues long. The germline gives CDR1 MDHEN, CDR2 SYDVKM. The CDR3 region has the DNA TGTGCCAGCAGGCCGGCCGAGGGGCGGGAGTTAGACAATGAGCAGTTCTTC. It encodes CASRPAEGRELDNEQFF.

The V call is TRBV6-1, the J call TRBJ1-4; tentatively, D is TRBD1 (5 bases). The ends were cut back, 1 base at V and 8 bases at J, with 23 bases in the middle. The CDR3 spans 18 residues. Germline V lookup: CDR1 MNHNS, CDR2 SASEGT. The CDR3 sequence is CASSEGPLGGAVGEKLFF. CDR3 nucleotides: TGTGCCAGCAGTGAAGGTCCCCTGGGAGGGGCAGTAGGGGAAAAACTGTTTTTT.

The chain joins TRBV5-4 to TRBJ2-3; 9 bases are shared with TRBD1. The CDR3 has 13 amino acids. Germline CDR1 is SGHNT and CDR2 is YYREEE (reference sequence). V gave up 7 bases and J gave up 3 bases; unmatched junction bases: 3. CDR3 protein: CASGDRDTDTQYF. The CDR3 DNA reads as TGTGCCAGCGGGGACAGGGATACAGATACGCAGTATTTT.

V is TRBV6-1 and J is TRBJ2-3, with 9 positions matching TRBD2. The CDR3 contains 17 residues. V was pared by 2 bases and J by 6 bases, with 12 bases of the junction left unmatched. Germline V gives CDR1 MNHNS, CDR2 SASEGT. Here the CDR3 reads CASSERAGGRARDTQYF. In nucleotides, the CDR3 is TGTGCCAGCAGTGAACGGGCGGGGGGGCGTGCCAGGGATACGCAGTATTTT.

The chain combines TRBV28 with TRBJ2-5; 8 nucleotides line up with TRBD2. This CDR3 is built from 16 residues. The V gene end was trimmed by 5 bases and the J gene end by 5 bases; junction bases not matched to a gene: 13. Germline values: CDR1 MDHEN, CDR2 SYDVKM. The CDR3 DNA is TGTGCCAGCAGTCTCCCCCCAGCGGGAGTCTGGGAGACCCAGTACTTC. Residues: CASSLPPAGVWETQYF.

The chain uses TRBV30 and TRBJ2-7; the match to TRBD2 covers 8 bases. The CDR3 runs 11 residues. Germline loops: CDR1 GTSNPN, CDR2 SVGIG (reference sequence). V lost 5 bases and J lost 4; bases outside the gene matches: 1. The CDR3 loop reads CAWGGGYEQYF. CDR3 sequence (DNA): TGTGCCTGGGGCGGGGGGTACGAGCAGTACTTC.

The DNA for the CDR3 is TGTGCCAGTAGGACAGGGTACCCGACCTATGAAGCTTTCTTT. Amino acid sequence: CASRTGYPTYEAFF. This chain links TRBV19 with TRBJ1-1, with TRBD1 identical over 7 bases. Trimming removed 6 bases from V and 7 bases from J; junction bases left unmatched: 11. CDR1 LNHDA and CDR2 SQIVND come from the germline V gene (reference sequence). The CDR3 consists of 14 residues.

This chain connects TRBV3-1 (or the pseudogene TRBV3-2) to TRBJ2-7; 7 bases are shared with TRBD1. The V and J ends lost 1 base and 9 bases, in that order; junction bases with no gene match: 0. The CDR3 spans 11 residues. CDR1 LGHDT and CDR2 YNNKEL come from the germline V gene (reference sequence). This CDR3 reads CASSQGTGQYF. DNA for the CDR3: TGTGCCAGCAGCCAAGGGACAGGGCAGTACTTC.

The chain combines TRBV10-3 with TRBJ2-2; TRBD1 matches at 10 bases. The J segment lost 4 bases and the V segment lost 6 bases, leaving 5 bases of the junction unmatched. The length of the CDR3 is 15 residues. Germline CDR1 and CDR2: ENHRY and SYGVKD. CDR3 sequence reads: CAIRRQGALTGELFF. CDR3 nucleotide sequence: TGTGCCATCAGAAGACAGGGGGCACTCACCGGGGAGCTGTTTTTT.

The chain is built from TRBV18 and TRBJ2-7; D not certain. This CDR3 has 13 residues. The germline CDR1 and CDR2 sequences are KGHSH and LQKENI. The V end was cut by 8 bases, the J end by 3 bases, with 14 bases between. The CDR3 DNA reads TGTGCCAGCGGCCGGTCAGGAAGCTACGAGCAGTACTTC. This sequence encodes CASGRSGSYEQYF.

The chain couples TRBV5-4 to TRBJ2-1, with TRBD2 identical over 13 bases. CDR3 size: 18 residues. Germline lookup yields CDR1 SGHNT and CDR2 YYREEE (reference sequence). Unmatched junction bases numbered 10, after V lost 7 bases and J lost 0 bases. CDR3 amino acids: CASAGTSGISSSYNEQFF. The CDR3 DNA is TGTGCCAGCGCCGGGACTAGCGGGATCTCCAGCTCCTACAATGAGCAGTTCTTC.

The chain is built from TRBV12-3 or TRBV12-4 and TRBJ1-2; 7 bases are a match to TRBD1. Trimming removed 7 bases from V and 8 bases from J; junction bases left unmatched: 10. This CDR3 has 13 residues. For the CDR3, the DNA is TGTGCCAGCACCAAACAGGGGATGTGGGGCTACACCTTC. It translates to CASTKQGMWGYTF.

This chain connects TRBV18 to TRBJ2-1, with TRBD1 matching over 7 bases. This CDR3 contains 14 residues. Looked up from germline, CDR1 is KGHSH and CDR2 is LQKENI. V was pared by 6 bases and J by 16 bases, with 18 bases of the junction left unmatched. CDR3 coding DNA: TGTGCCAGCTCTGACCGAAACGACAGGGTTCATCTATTCTTC. This gives the protein CASSDRNDRVHLFF.

This chain uses TRBV28 with TRBJ2-7; 7 bases fit TRBD1. The CDR3 loop spans 14 amino acids. Losses at the gene ends were 4 bases for V and 5 bases for J; bases not matched to a gene: 8. Per germline, CDR1 MDHEN and CDR2 SYDVKM. The chain's CDR3 is CASSSDRPTDEQYF. The CDR3 DNA sequence: TGTGCCAGCAGTTCGGACAGGCCCACTGACGAGCAGTACTTC.

The chain links TRBV11-3 to TRBJ2-3, with 8 bases matching TRBD2. V dropped 10 bases and J dropped 7; count of bases not matched to a gene: 10. The CDR3 totals 13 residues. Germline V gives CDR1 SGHNT, CDR2 YENEEA. The CDR3 coding sequence is TGTGCCACAGCCGCGGGGGGAATACATACGCAGTATTTT. Residues: CATAAGGIHTQYF. The full variable domain, its missing parts supplied by reference TRBV11-3 and TRBJ2-3, is EAGVVQSPRYKIIEKKQPVAFWCNPISGHNTLYWYLQNLGQGPELLIRYENEEAVDDSQLPKDRFSAERLKGVDSTLKIQPAELGDSAVYLCATAAGGIHTQYFGPGTRLTVL.